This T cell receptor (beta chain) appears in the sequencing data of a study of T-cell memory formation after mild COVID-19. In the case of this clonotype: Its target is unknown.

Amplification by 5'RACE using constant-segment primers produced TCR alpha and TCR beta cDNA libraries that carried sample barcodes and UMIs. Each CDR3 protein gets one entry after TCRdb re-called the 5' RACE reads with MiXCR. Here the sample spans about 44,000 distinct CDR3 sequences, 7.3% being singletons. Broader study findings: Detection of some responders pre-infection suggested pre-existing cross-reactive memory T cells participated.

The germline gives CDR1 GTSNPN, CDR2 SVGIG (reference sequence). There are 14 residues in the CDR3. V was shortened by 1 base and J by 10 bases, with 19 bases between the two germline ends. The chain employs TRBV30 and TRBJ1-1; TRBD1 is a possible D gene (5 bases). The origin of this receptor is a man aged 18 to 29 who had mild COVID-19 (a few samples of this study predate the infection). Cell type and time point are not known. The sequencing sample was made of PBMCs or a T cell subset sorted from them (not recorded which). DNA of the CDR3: TGTGCCTGGAGTGGTCCTCCTAACAGGATTGGAGCTTTCTTT. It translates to CAWSGPPNRIGAFF.